The 7 T cell receptor beta chains below all came from one sample that was sequenced in a study of blood T cells in healthy people across ages. A J-beta primer mix and a sample-barcoded 5' primer were used in a second PCR of roughly 6 to 12 cycles. TCRdb re-called the 5' RACE reads through MiXCR, storing one row per CDR3 protein. The sample records around 1.5 million distinct CDR3 sequences, about 40% being singletons. The specimen sequenced was blood. These receptor sequences come from a woman aged 18 to 35 in good health.

This chain joins TRBV15 and TRBJ2-3; D is unclear. The germline V gene encodes CDR1 LNHNV and CDR2 YYDKDF (reference sequence). The CDR3 has 13 residues. Trimming left V 11 bases short and J 1 base short, with 13 bases between. The CDR3 bases are TGTGCCCCCTCCCTCCGCGGCACAGATACGCAGTATTTT. Encoded protein: CAPSLRGTDTQYF. Combining the CDR3 with reference TRBV15 and TRBJ2-3 gives the whole variable domain DAMVIQNPRYQVTQFGKPVTLSCSQTLNHNVMYWYQQKSSQAPKLLFHYYDKDFNNEADTPDNFQSRRPNTSFCFLDIRSPGLGDTAMYLCAPSLRGTDTQYFGPGTRLTVL.

The V call is TRBV12-3 or TRBV12-4, the J call TRBJ2-7; unclear D gene. CDR3 length equals 14 residues. Trimming pared 5 bases from V and 5 bases from J, leaving 16 bases between. The CDR3 is CASSPILVLHEQYF. CDR3 nucleotides: TGTGCCAGCAGTCCAATCCTTGTTCTCCACGAGCAGTACTTC.

The chain uses TRBV5-6 and TRBJ2-1; 9 bases are a match to TRBD2. The CDR3 length is 16 residues. CDR1 is SGHDT and CDR2 is YYEEEE in the germline V gene. V gave up 4 bases and J gave up 4 bases; unmatched junction bases: 9. This chain's CDR3 is CASSLRLAARYNEQFF. CDR3 coding DNA: TGTGCCAGCAGCCTAAGACTAGCGGCCCGTTACAATGAGCAGTTCTTC.

The rearrangement links TRBV4-1 to TRBJ2-4; tentatively, D is TRBD1 or TRBD2 (5 bases each). The CDR3 is 14 residues long. Trimming removed 3 bases from V and 8 bases from J, with 14 bases in between. Germline values: CDR1 MGHRA, CDR2 YSYEKL. The CDR3 nucleotides are TGCGCCAGCAGCCAGGGGACGAACGAGGACATTCAGTACTTC. It specifies CASSQGTNEDIQYF.

The chain employs TRBV7-6 and TRBJ2-7, with D perhaps matching TRBD2 (6 bases). The CDR3 is 16 residues long. CDR1 is SGHVS and CDR2 is FNYEAQ in the germline V gene. V was clipped by 5 bases and J by 3 bases, with 20 bases between them. Written as DNA, the CDR3 is TGTGCCAGCAGCCGGCCCCTAGTTGGAGGGAACTACGAGCAGTACTTC. It translates to CASSRPLVGGNYEQYF.

This chain joins TRBV4-2 and TRBJ2-6; D may be TRBD2 (5 bases). Trimming removed 5 bases from V and 0 bases from J, with 17 bases in between. The germline gives CDR1 LGHNA, CDR2 YNFKEQ. This CDR3 region has 18 residues. The CDR3 here is CASSSRSGWSSGANVLTF. CDR3 coding DNA: TGTGCCAGCAGCTCAAGATCGGGGTGGAGCTCTGGGGCCAACGTCCTGACTTTC.

V is TRBV5-1 and J is TRBJ2-3; D tentatively fits TRBD1 or TRBD2 (5 bases each). The length of the CDR3 is 15 residues. Trimming stripped 3 bases from V and 5 bases from J, with 16 bases between. Per germline, CDR1 SGHRS and CDR2 YFSETQ. Here the CDR3 reads CASSSSNGAQDTQYF. The DNA for the CDR3 is TGCGCCAGCAGCTCCTCGAACGGGGCACAAGATACGCAGTATTTT.